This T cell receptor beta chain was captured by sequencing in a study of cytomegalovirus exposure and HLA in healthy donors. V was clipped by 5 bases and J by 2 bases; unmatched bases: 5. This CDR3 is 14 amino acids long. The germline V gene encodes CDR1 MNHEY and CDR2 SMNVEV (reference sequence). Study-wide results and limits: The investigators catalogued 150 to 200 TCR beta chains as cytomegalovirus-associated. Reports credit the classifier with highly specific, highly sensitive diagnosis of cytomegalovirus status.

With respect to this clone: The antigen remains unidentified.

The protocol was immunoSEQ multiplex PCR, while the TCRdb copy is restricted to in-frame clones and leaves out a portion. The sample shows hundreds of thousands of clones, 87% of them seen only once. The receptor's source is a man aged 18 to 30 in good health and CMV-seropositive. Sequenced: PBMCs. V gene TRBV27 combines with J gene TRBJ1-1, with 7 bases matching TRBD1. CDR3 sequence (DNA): TGTGCCAGCAGTCCAAGACAGGGAAACACTGAAGCTTTCTTT. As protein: CASSPRQGNTEAFF.